A selection of T cell receptor beta chains follows, all from one sample in a study of blood T cell repertoires in COVID-19. The method was immunoSEQ multiplex PCR; TCRdb's version includes in-frame clones alone and lacks a portion of them. This table holds 250,000 to 350,000 clones, over 75% found once. Material: PBMCs or T cells enriched from blood (not recorded which). These TCRs come from a woman in her thirties who had recovered from COVID-19. Both conserved end residues are part of each CDR3. A D gene is named only where the DNA matches it firmly. Clone size is not always given. Where it is, it says once, few, many or a class for expanded clones.

NA	TRBV6-5	NA	TRBJ1-2	CASSHRHYGYTF	TGTGCCAGCAGCCACAGGCACTATGGCTACACCTTC
NA	TRBV2	TRBD2	TRBJ2-3	CASSELAGLAGVGDTQYF	TGTGCCAGCAGTGAATTGGCGGGGCTAGCGGGGGTTGGAGATACGCAGTATTTT
NA	TRBV6-5	NA	TRBJ1-2	CASSPTGANYGYTF	TGTGCCAGCAGTCCGACAGGAGCTAACTATGGCTACACCTTC
few	TRBV3-1/TRBV3-2	NA	TRBJ1-2	CASSQEGEGWLDYGYTF	TGTGCCAGCAGCCAAGAAGGGGAGGGCTGGTTGGACTATGGCTACACCTTC
few	TRBV9	NA	TRBJ1-2	CASHILQGTYTF	TGTGCCAGCCACATCTTACAGGGCACCTACACCTTC
NA	TRBV19	TRBD1	TRBJ1-3	CASSLTGGYDTIYF	TGTGCCAGTAGCTTGACAGGGGGCTATGACACCATATATTTT
NA	TRBV5-1	NA	TRBJ1-5	CASSLAGNQPQHF	TGCGCCAGCAGCTTGGCAGGTAATCAGCCCCAGCATTTT
NA	TRBV9	NA	TRBJ1-3	CASSAQGNSGNTIYF	TGTGCCAGCAGCGCCCAGGGTAACTCTGGAAACACCATATATTTT
NA	TRBV6-6	TRBD2	TRBJ2-1	CASSYASGATNEQFF	TGTGCCAGCAGTTACGCTAGCGGGGCTACCAATGAGCAGTTCTTC
once	TRBV9	TRBD1	TRBJ2-7	CASSVSPDRGRGEQYF	TGTGCCAGCAGCGTTTCCCCCGACAGGGGGCGAGGGGAGCAGTACTTC
once	TRBV6-4	TRBD1	TRBJ1-2	CASSIGTGDGYTF	TGTGCCAGCAGCATAGGGACAGGGGATGGCTACACCTTC
NA	TRBV15	NA	TRBJ2-5	CATSRDGRVETQYF	TGTGCCACCAGCAGAGATGGGCGGGTAGAGACCCAGTACTTC
NA	TRBV4-2	NA	TRBJ2-7	CASSHQGKGEQYF	TGTGCCAGCAGCCATCAGGGGAAGGGAGAGCAGTACTTC
NA	TRBV19	NA	TRBJ1-1	CASTGVSGSTEAFF	TGTGCCAGTACTGGGGTCTCCGGGAGCACTGAAGCTTTCTTT
NA	TRBV5-4	NA	TRBJ2-3	CASSLVGGEDTQYF	TGTGCCAGCAGCTTGGTTGGAGGGGAAGATACGCAGTATTTT
NA	TRBV10-3	NA	TRBJ1-5	CAISESGGGVQPQHF	TGTGCCATCAGTGAGTCTGGGGGAGGGGTGCAGCCCCAGCATTTT
NA	TRBV28	TRBD1	TRBJ1-2	CASSFWDSSTSSYTF	TGTGCCAGCAGTTTTTGGGACAGCTCGACCTCTAGCTACACCTTC
NA	TRBV4-3	NA	TRBJ2-7	CASSPGTRSYEQYF	TGCGCCAGCAGTCCTGGGACTCGCTCCTACGAGCAGTACTTC
NA	TRBV6-5	NA	TRBJ1-2	CASSPETDYTGYTF	TGTGCCAGCAGTCCAGAGACGGACTATACTGGCTACACCTTC
NA	TRBV4-3	NA	TRBJ1-1	CASSYRVYTEAFF	TGCGCCAGCAGTTACAGGGTTTACACTGAAGCTTTCTTT
NA	TRBV28	TRBD1	TRBJ1-2	CASYYSRTGKVFSYGYTF	TGTGCCAGCTACTACAGCAGGACAGGGAAGGTTTTTAGCTATGGCTACACCTTC
NA	TRBV10-3	TRBD1	TRBJ2-2	CAISEGTGGYTGELFF	TGTGCCATCAGTGAGGGGACAGGGGGCTACACCGGGGAGCTGTTTTTT
once	TRBV7-9	NA	TRBJ1-1	CASTPQLGAETEAFF	TGTGCCAGCACCCCGCAACTGGGGGCGGAAACTGAAGCTTTCTTT
NA	TRBV4-1	NA	TRBJ1-1	CASSQEGANTEAFF	TGCGCCAGCAGCCAAGAAGGGGCGAACACTGAAGCTTTCTTT
NA	TRBV2	TRBD2	TRBJ2-7	CASSYAGGEQYF	TGTGCCAGCAGCTACGCGGGGGGGGAGCAGTACTTC
NA	TRBV2	NA	TRBJ1-5	CASKTEGNQPQHF	TGTGCCAGCAAAACCGAGGGCAATCAGCCCCAGCATTTT
NA	TRBV3-1/TRBV3-2	TRBD1	TRBJ1-2	CASSRTGGYGYTF	TGTGCCAGCAGCCGGACAGGGGGCTATGGCTACACCTTC
once	TRBV7-9	NA	TRBJ1-2	CASSYGQGNYGYTF	TGTGCCAGCAGCTATGGGCAGGGAAACTATGGCTACACCTTC
NA	TRBV19	NA	TRBJ1-4	CASSSPGSAATNEKLFF	TGTGCCAGTAGTTCGCCGGGGTCTGCGGCAACTAATGAAAAACTGTTTTTT
NA	TRBV7-9	TRBD1	TRBJ2-7	CASSLGGTGPYEREQYF	TGTGCCAGCAGCTTAGGCGGGACAGGCCCCTACGAGAGAGAGCAGTACTTC
NA	TRBV4-1	NA	TRBJ1-5	CASSQDAGLNQPQHF	TGCGCCAGCAGCCAAGACGCGGGCCTCAATCAGCCCCAGCATTTT
NA	TRBV13	NA	TRBJ1-2	CASSMGSGNYGYTF	TGTGCCAGCAGCATGGGATCAGGGAACTATGGCTACACCTTC
NA	TRBV5-1	TRBD1	TRBJ1-4	CASSLGGQLNEKLFF	TGCGCCAGCAGCTTGGGGGGACAGCTTAATGAAAAACTGTTTTTT
NA	TRBV6-5	TRBD1	TRBJ2-3	CASSRDRGGTDTQYF	TGTGCCAGCAGTAGGGACAGGGGAGGCACAGATACGCAGTATTTT
NA	TRBV7-9	NA	TRBJ2-1	CASRTGIRAGHYNEQFF	TGTGCCAGCAGGACCGGGATTAGGGCGGGCCACTACAATGAGCAGTTCTTC
once	TRBV28	TRBD1	TRBJ1-1	CASTLQGSATEAFF	TGTGCCAGCACCTTACAGGGGAGTGCTACTGAAGCTTTCTTT
few	TRBV19	NA	TRBJ1-2	CASSIRGNYGYTF	TGTGCCAGTAGTATCCGGGGGAACTATGGCTACACCTTC
NA	TRBV2	TRBD2	TRBJ2-5	CASRNSGGAGETQYF	TGTGCCAGCAGGAATAGCGGGGGGGCAGGGGAGACCCAGTACTTC
NA	TRBV29-1	NA	TRBJ2-2	CSVDLSQGTGELFF	TGCAGCGTTGACCTTTCACAGGGCACCGGGGAGCTGTTTTTT
NA	TRBV7-2	NA	TRBJ1-5	CASSLAGYSNQPQHF	TGTGCCAGCAGCCTCGCGGGGTATAGCAATCAGCCCCAGCATTTT
NA	TRBV10-3	TRBD1	TRBJ1-6	CAISPGTGDNSPLHF	TGTGCCATCAGTCCCGGGACAGGGGATAATTCACCCCTCCACTTT
NA	TRBV5-1	NA	TRBJ2-7	CASSLDTALPSSYEQYF	TGCGCCAGCAGCTTGGACACAGCCTTACCGAGCTCCTACGAGCAGTACTTC
NA	TRBV5-4	TRBD1	TRBJ1-2	CASSPLDRGHGYTF	TGTGCCAGCAGCCCCTTGGACAGGGGCCATGGCTACACCTTC
NA	TRBV28	TRBD1	TRBJ2-7	CASSSLGTGGYEQYF	TGTGCCAGCAGTAGTTTGGGGACAGGGGGCTACGAGCAGTACTTC
NA	TRBV30	TRBD2	TRBJ2-2	CAWSVDSGGNTGELFF	TGTGCCTGGAGTGTAGATAGCGGGGGTAACACCGGGGAGCTGTTTTTT
NA	TRBV28	NA	TRBJ2-7	CASGESSYEQYF	TGTGCCAGCGGTGAGAGCTCCTACGAGCAGTACTTC
NA	TRBV2	NA	TRBJ2-7	CASSEGTAPYEQYF	TGTGCCAGCAGTGAAGGCACAGCACCCTACGAGCAGTACTTC
NA	TRBV2	NA	TRBJ1-1	CASSERGGLGTEAFF	TGTGCCAGCAGTGAACGGGGTGGGTTGGGCACTGAAGCTTTCTTT
NA	TRBV15	NA	TRBJ2-3	CATSRSRGTPIVADTQYF	TGTGCCACCAGCAGATCACGCGGGACCCCTATAGTGGCAGATACGCAGTATTTT
NA	TRBV7-9	TRBD1	TRBJ1-5	CASSPGDRGLQPQHF	TGTGCCAGCAGCCCAGGGGACAGGGGGCTTCAGCCCCAGCATTTT